The clone carrying this T cell receptor (beta chain) was detected a few times. MiXCR was run by TCRdb on the RT-PCR reads, yielding one entry per CDR3 protein. In the table there are 650,000 to 800,000 distinct CDR3 sequences, over 12% of which are singletons. The source material was memory CD4+ T cells from blood. This receptor was obtained from a female donor in good health, serving as a healthy control.

For the CDR3, the DNA is TGCGCCAGCAGCTTGGGAGGGATACAAAATGAGCAGTTCTTC. As protein: CASSLGGIQNEQFF. This chain links TRBV5-1 with TRBJ2-1; a possible D gene is TRBD2 (5 bases). Trimming stripped 0 bases from V and 7 bases from J, with 11 bases between. This CDR3 is 14 amino acids long. Germline V CDR1 and CDR2: SGHRS, YFSETQ. The whole variable domain, filled in from reference TRBV5-1 and TRBJ2-1, reads KAGVTQTPRYLIKTRGQQVTLSCSPISGHRSVSWYQQTPGQGLQFLFEYFSETQRNKGNFPGRFSGRQFSNSRSEMNVSTLELGDSALYLCASSLGGIQNEQFFGPGTRLTVL.